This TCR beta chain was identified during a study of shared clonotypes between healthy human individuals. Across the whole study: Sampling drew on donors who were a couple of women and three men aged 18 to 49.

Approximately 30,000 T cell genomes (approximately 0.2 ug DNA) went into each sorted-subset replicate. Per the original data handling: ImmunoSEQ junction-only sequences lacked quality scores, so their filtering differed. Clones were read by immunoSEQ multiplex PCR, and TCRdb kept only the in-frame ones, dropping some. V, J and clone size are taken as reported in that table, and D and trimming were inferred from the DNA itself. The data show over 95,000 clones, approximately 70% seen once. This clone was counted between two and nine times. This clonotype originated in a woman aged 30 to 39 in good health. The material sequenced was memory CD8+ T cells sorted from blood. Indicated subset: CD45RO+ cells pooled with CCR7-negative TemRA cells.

The CDR3 spells CASSEMGTGSQPQHF. CDR3 in DNA: TGTGCCAGCAGTGAAATGGGGACCGGGAGTCAGCCCCAGCATTTT. The V gene is TRBV6-1, the J gene TRBJ1-5; TRBD1 is a possible D gene (5 bases). Germline V gene data show CDR1 as MNHNS and CDR2 as SASEGT. CDR3 size: 15 residues. V lost 2 bases, J lost 6 bases, and 14 bases lay in between.